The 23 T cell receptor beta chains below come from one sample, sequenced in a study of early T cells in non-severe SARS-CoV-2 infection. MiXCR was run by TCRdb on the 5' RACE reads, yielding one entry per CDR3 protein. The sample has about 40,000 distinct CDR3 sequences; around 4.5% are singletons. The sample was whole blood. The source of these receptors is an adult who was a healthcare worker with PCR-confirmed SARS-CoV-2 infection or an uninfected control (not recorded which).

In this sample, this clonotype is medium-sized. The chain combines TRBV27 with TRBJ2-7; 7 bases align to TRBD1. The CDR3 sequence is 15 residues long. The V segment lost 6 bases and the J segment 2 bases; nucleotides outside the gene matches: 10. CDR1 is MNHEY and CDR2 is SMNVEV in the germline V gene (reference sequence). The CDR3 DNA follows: TGTGCCAGCAGCTCAGGACAGGCGGCAGCCTACGAGCAGTACTTC. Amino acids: CASSSGQAAAYEQYF.

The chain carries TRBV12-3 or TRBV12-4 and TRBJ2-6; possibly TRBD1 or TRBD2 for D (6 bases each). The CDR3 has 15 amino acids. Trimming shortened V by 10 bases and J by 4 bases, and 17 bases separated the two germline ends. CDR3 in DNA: TGTGCCACCCGAGGGGGGCCTCTCGGGGCCAACGTCCTGACTTTC. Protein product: CATRGGPLGANVLTF.

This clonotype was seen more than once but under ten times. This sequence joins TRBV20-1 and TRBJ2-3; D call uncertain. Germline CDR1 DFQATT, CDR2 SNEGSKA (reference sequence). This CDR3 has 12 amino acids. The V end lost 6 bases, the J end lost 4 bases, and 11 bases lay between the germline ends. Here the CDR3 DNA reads TGCAGTGCGACCTTACTGGCAGATACGCAGTATTTT. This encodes CSATLLADTQYF.

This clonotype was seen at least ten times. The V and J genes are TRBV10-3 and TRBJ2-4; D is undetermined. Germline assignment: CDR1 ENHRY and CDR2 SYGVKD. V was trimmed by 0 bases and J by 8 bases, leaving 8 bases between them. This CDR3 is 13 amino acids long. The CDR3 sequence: CAISESNSHIQYF. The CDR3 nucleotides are TGTGCCATCAGTGAGTCGAACAGCCACATTCAGTACTTC.

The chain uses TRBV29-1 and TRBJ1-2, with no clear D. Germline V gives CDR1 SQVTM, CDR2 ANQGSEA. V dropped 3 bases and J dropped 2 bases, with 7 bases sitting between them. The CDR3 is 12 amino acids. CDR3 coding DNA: TGCAGCGTTGAGTATGGGAACTATGGCTACACCTTC. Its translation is CSVEYGNYGYTF.

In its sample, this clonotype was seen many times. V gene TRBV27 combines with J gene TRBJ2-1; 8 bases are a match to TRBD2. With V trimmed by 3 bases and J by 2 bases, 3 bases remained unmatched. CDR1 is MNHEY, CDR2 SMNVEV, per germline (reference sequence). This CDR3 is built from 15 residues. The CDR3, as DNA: TGTGCCAGCAGTTTTAGCGGGGAACCCTACAATGAGCAGTTCTTC. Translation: CASSFSGEPYNEQFF.

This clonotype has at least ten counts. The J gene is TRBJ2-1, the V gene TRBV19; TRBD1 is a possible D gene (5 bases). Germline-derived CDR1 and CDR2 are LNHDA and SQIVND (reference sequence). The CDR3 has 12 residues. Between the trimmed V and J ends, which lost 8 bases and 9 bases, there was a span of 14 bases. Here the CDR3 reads CASGRIQGEQFF. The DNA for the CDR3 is TGTGCCAGTGGCAGGATTCAGGGTGAGCAGTTCTTC. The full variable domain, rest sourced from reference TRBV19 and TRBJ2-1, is DGGITQSPKYLFRKEGQNVTLSCEQNLNHDAMYWYRQDPGQGLRLIYYSQIVNDFQKGDIAEGYSVSREKKESFPLTVTSAQKNPTAFYLCASGRIQGEQFFGPGTRLTVL.

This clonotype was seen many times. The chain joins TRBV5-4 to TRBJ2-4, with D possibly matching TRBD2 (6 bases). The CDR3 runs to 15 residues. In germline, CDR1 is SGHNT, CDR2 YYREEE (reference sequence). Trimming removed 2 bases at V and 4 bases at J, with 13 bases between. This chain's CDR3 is CASSFTSGSKNIQYF. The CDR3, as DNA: TGTGCCAGCAGCTTTACGAGCGGGTCAAAAAACATTCAGTACTTC.

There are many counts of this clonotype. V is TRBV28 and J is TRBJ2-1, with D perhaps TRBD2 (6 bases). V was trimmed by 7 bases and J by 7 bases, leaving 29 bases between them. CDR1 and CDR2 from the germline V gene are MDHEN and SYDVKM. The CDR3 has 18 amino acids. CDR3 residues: CASTPKGRKPKEGNEQFF. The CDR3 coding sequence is TGTGCCAGCACGCCCAAGGGCAGGAAACCTAAGGAGGGGAATGAGCAGTTCTTC.

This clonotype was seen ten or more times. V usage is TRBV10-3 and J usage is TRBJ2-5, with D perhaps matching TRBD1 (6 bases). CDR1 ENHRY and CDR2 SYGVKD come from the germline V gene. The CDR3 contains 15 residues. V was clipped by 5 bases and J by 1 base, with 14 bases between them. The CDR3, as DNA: TGTGCCATCAGTAAACAAAGACAGGTCCAAGAGACCCAGTACTTC. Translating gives CAISKQRQVQETQYF.

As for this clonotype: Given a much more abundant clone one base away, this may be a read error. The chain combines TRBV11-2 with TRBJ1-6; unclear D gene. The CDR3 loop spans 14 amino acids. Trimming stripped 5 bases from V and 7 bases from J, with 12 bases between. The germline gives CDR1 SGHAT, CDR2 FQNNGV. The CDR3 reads CASSERGLNSPLHF. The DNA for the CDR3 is TGTGCCAGCAGCGAGCGAGGATTGAATTCACCCCTCCACTTT.

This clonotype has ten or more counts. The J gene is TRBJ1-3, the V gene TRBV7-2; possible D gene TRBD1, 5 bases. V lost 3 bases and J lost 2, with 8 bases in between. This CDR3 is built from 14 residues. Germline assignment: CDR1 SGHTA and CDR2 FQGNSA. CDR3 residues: CASSLGETGNTIYF. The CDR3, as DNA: TGTGCCAGCAGCTTGGGGGAGACTGGAAACACCATATATTTT.

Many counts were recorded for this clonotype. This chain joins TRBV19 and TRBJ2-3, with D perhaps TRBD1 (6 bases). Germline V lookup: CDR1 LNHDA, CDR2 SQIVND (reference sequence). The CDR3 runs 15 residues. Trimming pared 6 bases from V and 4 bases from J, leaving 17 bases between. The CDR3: CASRGWTAGADTQYF. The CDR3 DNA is TGTGCCAGTAGAGGTTGGACAGCTGGGGCAGATACGCAGTATTTT.

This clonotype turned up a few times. DNA for the CDR3: TGTGCCAGCAGCCAGGACAGGGACTATGGCTACACCTTC. Its translation: CASSQDRDYGYTF. The chain joins TRBV7-2 to TRBJ1-2; 8 bases are shared with TRBD1. Unmatched junction bases numbered 2, after V lost 5 bases and J lost 3 bases. The germline V gene encodes CDR1 SGHTA and CDR2 FQGNSA. This CDR3 spans 13 amino acids. The full variable domain, completed using reference TRBV7-2 and TRBJ1-2, is GAGVSQSPSNKVTEKGKDVELRCDPISGHTALYWYRQSLGQGLEFLIYFQGNSAPDKSGLPSDRFSAERTGGSVSTLTIQRTQQEDSAVYLCASSQDRDYGYTFGSGTRLTVV.

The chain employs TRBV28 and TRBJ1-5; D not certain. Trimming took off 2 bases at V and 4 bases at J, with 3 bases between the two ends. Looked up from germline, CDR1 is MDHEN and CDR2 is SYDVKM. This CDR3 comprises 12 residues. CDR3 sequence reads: CASSLRNQPQHF. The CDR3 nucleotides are TGTGCCAGCAGTTTACGTAATCAGCCCCAGCATTTT. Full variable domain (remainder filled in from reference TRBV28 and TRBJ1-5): DVKVTQSSRYLVKRTGEKVFLECVQDMDHENMFWYRQDPGLGLRLIYFSYDVKMKEKGDIPEGYSVSREKKERFSLILESASTNQTSMYLCASSLRNQPQHFGDGTRLSIL.

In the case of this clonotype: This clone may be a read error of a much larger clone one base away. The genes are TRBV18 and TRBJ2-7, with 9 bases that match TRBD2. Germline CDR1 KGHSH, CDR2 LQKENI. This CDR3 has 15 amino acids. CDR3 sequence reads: CASTPTGTSFYEQYF. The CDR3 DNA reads TGTGCCAGCACACCCACCGGGACTAGCTTTTACGAGCAGTACTTC. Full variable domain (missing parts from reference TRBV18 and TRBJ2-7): NAGVMQNPRHLVRRRGQEARLRCSPMKGHSHVYWYRQLPEEGLKFMVYLQKENIIDESGMPKERFSAEFPKEGPSILRIQQVVRGDSAAYFCASTPTGTSFYEQYFGPGTRLTVT.

Here the CDR3 DNA reads TGCGCCAGCAGTGGGGTCCTCAAAGCGGGAGAGGGCGAGCAGTACTTC. Translated: CASSGVLKAGEGEQYF. This rearrangement joins TRBV10-1 to TRBJ2-7; 8 nucleotides align to TRBD2. The CDR3 loop spans 16 amino acids. Germline loops: CDR1 WNHNN, CDR2 SYGVQD (reference sequence). The ends lost 4 bases at V and 6 bases at J; junction bases unmatched: 14.

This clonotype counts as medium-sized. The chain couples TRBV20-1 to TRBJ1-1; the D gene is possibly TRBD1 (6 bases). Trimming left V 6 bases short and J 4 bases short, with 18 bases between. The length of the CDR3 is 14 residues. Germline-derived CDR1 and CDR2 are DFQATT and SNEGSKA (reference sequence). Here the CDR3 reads CSALPGAGVTEAFF. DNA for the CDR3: TGCAGTGCGCTCCCAGGGGCCGGAGTCACTGAAGCTTTCTTT.

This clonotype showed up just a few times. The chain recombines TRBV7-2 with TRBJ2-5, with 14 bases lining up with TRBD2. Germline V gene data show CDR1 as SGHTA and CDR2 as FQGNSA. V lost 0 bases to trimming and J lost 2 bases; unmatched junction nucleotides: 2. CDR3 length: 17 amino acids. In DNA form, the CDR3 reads TGTGCCAGCAGCTTAGCGGGACTAGCGGGGGAACAAGAGACCCAGTACTTC. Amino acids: CASSLAGLAGEQETQYF.

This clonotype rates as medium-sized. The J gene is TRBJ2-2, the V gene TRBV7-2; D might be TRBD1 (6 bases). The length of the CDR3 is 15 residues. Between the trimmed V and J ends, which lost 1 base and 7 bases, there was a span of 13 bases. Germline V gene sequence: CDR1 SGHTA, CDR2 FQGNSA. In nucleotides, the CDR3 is TGTGCCAGCAGCTTAGGCAGGGGAATCGGCGGGGAGCTGTTTTTT. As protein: CASSLGRGIGGELFF.

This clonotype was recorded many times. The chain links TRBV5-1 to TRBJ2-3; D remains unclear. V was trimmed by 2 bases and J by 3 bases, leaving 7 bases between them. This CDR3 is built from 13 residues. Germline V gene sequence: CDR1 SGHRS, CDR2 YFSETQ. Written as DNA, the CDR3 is TGCGCCAGCAGCTTAGTTCCTACAGATACGCAGTATTTT. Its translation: CASSLVPTDTQYF.

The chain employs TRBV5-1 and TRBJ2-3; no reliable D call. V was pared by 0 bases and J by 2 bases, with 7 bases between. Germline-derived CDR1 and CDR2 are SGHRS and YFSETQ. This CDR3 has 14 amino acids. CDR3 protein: CASSLEGFTDTQYF. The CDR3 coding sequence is TGCGCCAGCAGCTTGGAAGGGTTCACAGATACGCAGTATTTT.

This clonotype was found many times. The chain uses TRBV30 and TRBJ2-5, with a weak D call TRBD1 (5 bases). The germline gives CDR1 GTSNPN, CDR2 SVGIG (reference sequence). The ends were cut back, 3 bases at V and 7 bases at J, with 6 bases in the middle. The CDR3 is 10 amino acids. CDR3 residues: CAWSQGTQYF. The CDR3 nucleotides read TGTGCCTGGAGCCAGGGGACCCAGTACTTC.